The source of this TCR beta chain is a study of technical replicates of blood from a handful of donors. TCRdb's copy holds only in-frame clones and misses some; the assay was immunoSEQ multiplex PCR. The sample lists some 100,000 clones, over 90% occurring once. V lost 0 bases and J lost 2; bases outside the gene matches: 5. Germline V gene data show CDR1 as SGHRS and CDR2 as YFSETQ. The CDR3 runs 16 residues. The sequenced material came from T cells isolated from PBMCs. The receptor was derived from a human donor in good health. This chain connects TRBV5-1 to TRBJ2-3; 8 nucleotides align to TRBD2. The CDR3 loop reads CASSLAGLAYTDTQYF. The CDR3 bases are TGCGCCAGCAGCTTGGCCGGACTAGCTTACACAGATACGCAGTATTTT.